One T cell receptor beta chain is described in this entry. Its antigen is as yet unknown. The V and J ends lost 8 bases and 2 bases respectively, with 7 bases between them. CDR1 is MNHEY, CDR2 SVGAGI, per germline. This CDR3 region has 13 residues. Repertoires were generated with immunoSEQ multiplex PCR, while TCRdb's copy carries only in-frame clones and drops some. This sample has about 190,000 clones, with roughly 84% found just once. These data are taken from a study of cytomegalovirus exposure and HLA in healthy donors. Study-level points and caveats: Fewer than 200 TCR beta chains were listed as cytomegalovirus-associated.

This chain connects TRBV6-5 to TRBJ2-6, with a tentative D call TRBD2 (5 bases). The clonotype was recovered from a man aged 18 to 30 in good health and CMV-seropositive. The sample taken for sequencing was PBMCs. In DNA form, the CDR3 reads TGTGCCAGCCACGGGGCTGGGGCCAACGTCCTGACTTTC. This codes for CASHGAGANVLTF.